Listed here is a single T cell receptor beta chain. One end of the junction does not line up with germline, which may come from a read error. The data were obtained in a study of blood T cell repertoires in COVID-19. Study context: Sources were T cells, B-cell-depleted T cells, or PBMCs; the material itself was cDNA or gDNA.

Libraries were prepared by immunoSEQ multiplex PCR; TCRdb keeps only in-frame clonotypes and omits some of them. This table has approximately 400,000 clones, around 87% appearing once. The CDR3 has 15 residues. The germline gives CDR1 SGHRS, CDR2 YFSETQ. Individuals aged about 18 to 90 years were recruited from about two dozen US areas. Donors were grouped by their self-reported clinical history. The sequencing input was PBMCs or T cells enriched from blood (not recorded which). This sequence joins TRBV5-1 and TRBJ2-2, with 8 bases matching TRBD1. This clonotype originated in a man younger than 40 who had recovered from COVID-19. CDR3 DNA: TGCGCCAGCAGCCAGGGACAGGCGAAGACCGGGGAGCTGTTTTTT. Protein: CASSQGQAKTGELFF.